The 21 T cell receptor beta chains listed next were all sequenced from one sample in a study of identical twins. TCRdb passed the 5' RACE reads through MiXCR, listing each CDR3 protein once. The table has 1.5 million to 2 million distinct CDR3 sequences, less than 35% seen once. Material for sequencing was cord blood. The receptors derive from a newborn girl in good health.

This clonotype was observed a handful of times. The V gene is TRBV27, the J gene TRBJ1-2; D might be TRBD1 (5 bases). Trimming pared 5 bases from V and 2 bases from J, leaving 15 bases between. CDR1 is MNHEY and CDR2 is SMNVEV in the germline V gene (reference sequence). This CDR3 region has 15 residues. CDR3 in amino acids: CASSMFSQGNYGYTF. The CDR3 DNA follows: TGTGCCAGCAGTATGTTTAGCCAGGGAAACTATGGCTACACCTTC.

The chain recombines TRBV2 with TRBJ2-7, with D possibly being TRBD1 or TRBD2 (5 bases each). CDR3 size: 12 residues. Trimming removed 11 bases at V and 0 bases at J, with 11 bases between. Germline V gives CDR1 SNHLY, CDR2 FYNNEI. For the CDR3, the DNA is TGTGCCGGGGGAATAAGCTCCTACGAGCAGTACTTC. This translates into CAGGISSYEQYF.

The sample holds many counts of this clonotype. The junction departs from the called germline gene at one end, perhaps through a read error. This chain joins TRBV5-1 and TRBJ2-5; D not resolved. The CDR3 has 12 residues. Looked up from germline, CDR1 is SGHRS and CDR2 is YFSETQ. The CDR3 loop reads CASSLVGPEQYF. The CDR3 DNA reads as TGTGCCAGCAGTTTAGTAGGACCGGAGCAGTACTTC.

The table lists this clonotype with a few counts. The V gene is TRBV11-1, the J gene TRBJ2-1; TRBD1 or TRBD2 may be the D gene (5 bases each). The V gene lost 2 bases and the J gene lost 4 bases, with 15 bases spanning the gap. Germline CDR1 is SGHAT and CDR2 is FQDESV (reference sequence). There are 16 residues in the CDR3. In nucleotides, the CDR3 is TGTGCCAGCAGCTTAAGGCAGGGAGTTATTTACAATGAGCAGTTCTTC. Translating gives CASSLRQGVIYNEQFF.

The chain combines TRBV3-1 with TRBJ2-5, with D perhaps matching TRBD1 or TRBD2 (5 bases each). The ends were cut back, 0 bases at V and 4 bases at J, with 12 bases in the middle. The CDR3 consists of 15 residues. CDR1 and CDR2 from the germline V gene are LGHDT and YNNKEL (reference sequence). Here the CDR3 reads CASSQEVWGTETQYF. The CDR3, as DNA: TGTGCCAGCAGCCAAGAGGTCTGGGGGACAGAGACCCAGTACTTC.

With respect to this clonotype: A much larger clone lies one base from this, so it may be a read error. The chain joins TRBV3-1 to TRBJ1-1; tentatively, D is TRBD1 (5 bases). CDR3 size: 14 residues. Trimming shortened V by 2 bases and J by 1 base, and 8 bases separated the two germline ends. The V gene's germline CDR1 is LGHDT and CDR2 YNNKEL (reference sequence). This CDR3 is CASSQFGQNTEAFF. The CDR3 DNA follows: TGTGCCAGCAGCCAATTCGGACAGAACACTGAAGCTTTCTTT.

The chain recombines TRBV27 with TRBJ1-2; 7 nucleotides agree with TRBD1. CDR3 length: 13 residues. The germline V gene has CDR1 MNHEY and CDR2 SMNVEV (reference sequence). V lost 6 bases to trimming and J lost 6 bases; unmatched junction nucleotides: 7. This CDR3 reads CASRPTGINGYTF. CDR3 coding DNA: TGTGCCAGCAGGCCGACAGGGATAAATGGCTACACCTTC.

The chain recombines TRBV6-6 with TRBJ2-2; tentative D call: TRBD2 (6 bases). The CDR3 extends over 16 amino acids. Between the trimmed V and J ends, which lost 0 bases and 7 bases, there was a span of 15 bases. The germline gives CDR1 MNHNY, CDR2 SVGAGI (reference sequence). Here the CDR3 reads CASSYSRRENGGELFF. DNA of the CDR3: TGTGCCAGCAGTTACTCCCGACGGGAGAACGGCGGGGAGCTGTTTTTT.

This clonotype came up a few times. The chain combines TRBV6-1 with TRBJ2-1; 7 bases match TRBD2. The junction had 5 bases not matched to a gene; V was cut back by 3 bases and J by 0 bases. The CDR3 totals 16 residues. Germline V gene lookup returns CDR1 MNHNS and CDR2 SASEGT. In nucleotides, the CDR3 is TGTGCCAGCAGTGATAGCGGGCCCAGCTCCTACAATGAGCAGTTCTTC. Translated, it gives CASSDSGPSSYNEQFF.

About this clonotype: A junction end diverges from the germline sequence, so it may reflect a read error. J is TRBJ2-5 and V is TRBV6-5; D assignment may be TRBD1 or TRBD2 (5 bases each). Per germline, CDR1 MNHEY and CDR2 SVGAGI. The CDR3 has 15 residues. The CDR3, as DNA: TGTGCCAGCAGTTACGTTCAGGGAGTCCGAGAGGCCCAGTACTTC. It is translated as CASSYVQGVREAQYF.

V is TRBV12-3 or TRBV12-4 and J is TRBJ2-1; 8 bases are shared with TRBD2. Germline trimming cut 9 bases from V and 6 bases from J; bases unmatched to any gene: 10. The CDR3 spans 14 residues. This CDR3 reads CASKISGRTNEQFF. In nucleotides, the CDR3 is TGTGCCAGTAAGATCAGCGGGAGAACCAATGAGCAGTTCTTC.

This sequence joins TRBV29-1 and TRBJ1-1; the D is unclear. V was shortened by 0 bases and J by 5 bases, with 10 bases between the two germline ends. Germline loops: CDR1 SQVTM, CDR2 ANQGSEA. This CDR3 region has 13 residues. For the CDR3, the DNA is TGCAGCGTTGAAGACCAGGAAGGGACTGAAGCTTTCTTT. It is translated as CSVEDQEGTEAFF. Combining the CDR3 with reference TRBV29-1 and TRBJ1-1 gives the whole variable domain SAVISQKPSRDICQRGTSLTIQCQVDSQVTMMFWYRQQPGQSLTLIATANQGSEATYESGFVIDKFPISRPNLTFSTLTVSNMSPEDSSIYLCSVEDQEGTEAFFGQGTRLTVV.

The V call is TRBV19, the J call TRBJ1-1, with a weak D call TRBD1 (5 bases). CDR1 and CDR2 (germline): LNHDA, SQIVND (reference sequence). The CDR3 is 13 amino acids. The germline V and J ends were trimmed by 7 bases and 11 bases, with 20 bases remaining between them. The CDR3, as DNA: TGTGCCAGTAACCGGAAAATCAGGGATGACGCTTTCTTT. It encodes CASNRKIRDDAFF.

The rearrangement uses TRBV10-3 and TRBJ2-4; D might be TRBD1 or TRBD2, each matching 5 bases. In germline, CDR1 is ENHRY, CDR2 SYGVKD. The V end lost 3 bases, the J end lost 2 bases, and 14 bases lay between the germline ends. This CDR3 comprises 16 residues. Here the CDR3 DNA reads TGTGCCATCAGTGATGTAAGGGGAGCGCCCAAAAACATTCAGTACTTC. Its protein product is CAISDVRGAPKNIQYF.

This clonotype has a handful of counts. V usage is TRBV25-1 and J usage is TRBJ2-7, with no clear D. Germline V gene sequence: CDR1 MGHDK, CDR2 SYGVNS. Trimming cost V 4 bases and J 1 base, with 11 bases left between them. The CDR3 runs to 14 residues. The CDR3 loop is CASSVSPDSYEQYF. The CDR3 DNA reads TGTGCCAGCAGTGTATCCCCGGATTCCTACGAGCAGTACTTC.

This clonotype was seen a few times. V gene TRBV4-1 combines with J gene TRBJ2-3; TRBD2 is a possible D gene (6 bases). Germline V gene lookup returns CDR1 MGHRA and CDR2 YSYEKL. The V end lost 4 bases, the J end lost 3 bases, and 17 bases lay between the germline ends. There are 16 residues in the CDR3. The CDR3 spells CASSRGNGGRTDTQYF. In DNA, the CDR3 is TGCGCCAGCAGCCGCGGCAACGGGGGAAGAACAGATACGCAGTATTTT.

A remark on this clonotype: A much larger clonotype is one base distant, so this may be a read error. The chain recombines TRBV3-1 with TRBJ2-4; D is unclear. CDR1 and CDR2 from the germline V gene are LGHDT and YNNKEL (reference sequence). CDR3 length: 16 residues. The V and J ends lost 0 bases and 0 bases respectively, with 9 bases between them. The CDR3 loop is CASSQDPQVAKNIQYF. As DNA, the CDR3 is TGTGCCAGCAGCCAAGATCCCCAGGTAGCCAAAAACATTCAGTACTTC.

In this sample, this clonotype turned up a few times. V is TRBV11-2 and J is TRBJ2-1, with 12 nucleotides matching TRBD2. V shed 5 bases and J 8 bases; nucleotides not matched to a gene: 7. The CDR3 has 15 residues. In germline, CDR1 is SGHAT, CDR2 FQNNGV. CDR3: CASSPLAGGYDEQFF. The CDR3 DNA reads TGTGCCAGCAGCCCCCTAGCGGGAGGGTATGATGAGCAGTTCTTC. The full variable domain, completed using reference TRBV11-2 and TRBJ2-1, is EAGVAQSPRYKIIEKRQSVAFWCNPISGHATLYWYQQILGQGPKLLIQFQNNGVVDDSQLPKDRFSAERLKGVDSTLKIQPAKLEDSAVYLCASSPLAGGYDEQFFGPGTRLTVL.

This clonotype was detected many times. This rearrangement joins TRBV20-1 to TRBJ2-3; 8 bases line up with TRBD2. The germline V gene encodes CDR1 DFQATT and CDR2 SNEGSKA (reference sequence). The CDR3 extends over 13 amino acids. J was trimmed by 8 bases and V by 8 bases; bases with no gene match: 12. The CDR3 DNA is TGCAGTCCAAAAGGCGCGGGGGGAGGTACGCAGTATTTT. Protein sequence: CSPKGAGGGTQYF.

This clonotype was counted a few times. The chain joins TRBV24-1 to TRBJ1-2; D not certain. Trimming cost V 5 bases and J 1 base, with 4 bases left between them. CDR3 length: 12 amino acids. Germline V gene lookup returns CDR1 KGHDR and CDR2 SFDVKD. CDR3 in DNA: TGTGCCACCAGTGGACATAACTATGGCTACACCTTC. As protein: CATSGHNYGYTF.

The V call is TRBV12-3 or TRBV12-4, the J call TRBJ1-4; 7 nucleotides match TRBD1. The CDR3 is 15 amino acids. Trimming took 6 bases from V and 7 from J; bases not matched to a gene: 11. In DNA form, the CDR3 reads TGTGCCAGCAGCCCGGCCGGGACAGCTCTTGAAAAACTGTTTTTT. It specifies CASSPAGTALEKLFF.